This T cell receptor beta chain was captured in a study of monozygotic twins with inflammatory bowel disease (dated by TCRdb to about 2019). Regarding the research as a whole: In total, around 30 monozygotic twin pairs made up the full study: 19 Danish pairs, all IBD-discordant, plus nine German pairs, of which four were IBD-concordant and five were IBD-discordant. The search for disease-associated traits relied mainly on comparing IBD patients with their genetically identical healthy co-twins within discordant pairs. Each individual had, on average, about 151 000 unique TCRalpha sequences and 181 000 unique TCRbeta sequences available for analysis.

Looking up the germline V gene (reference sequence) yields CDR1 DFQATT and CDR2 SNEGSKA. There are 12 amino acids in the CDR3, from cysteine to phenylalanine inclusive. The protein alone is recorded here. Receptors were amplified or captured by 5' RACE. Each TCR library was prepared from about 4,000 ng of total RNA. For each sample, cDNA was synthesized in eight separate reactions using SMARTScribe reverse transcriptase. During cDNA synthesis, unique molecular identifiers containing a 6-nucleotide sample barcode were introduced by template switching. TCRalpha and TCRbeta cDNA was amplified in two nested PCRs of around 15 and 9 cycles, and bead purification was carried out after each PCR. Before amplification, the cDNA was treated with uracil DNA-glycosylase and purified using the QIAquick PCR purification kit. The second PCR added Illumina TruSeq-compatible adapters along with sample-specific barcodes. Library quality and concentration were checked on TapeStation and Qubit, and libraries were pooled at roughly 5 ng each. Sequencing of pooled libraries was carried out on an Illumina HiSeq2500 single-index Rapid Run using 2 x 100 bp reads and custom sequencing primers. The paper's processing steps were these. MiGEC version 1.2.6 was used for UMI-based consensus assembly, which corrected PCR and sequencing errors. MiXCR version 2.1.1 was used for V(D)J alignment, clonotype assembly and CDR3 extraction. To normalise gene usage, clonotype sharing and MAIT/NKT TCR abundance, the top 1000, 10 000 and 20 000 clonotypes in each sample were analysed. Diversity was computed as the inverse Simpson index with the vegan R package after downsampling to 27 000 UMIs. Paired Mann-Whitney U tests were applied to discordant twin pairs, with Benjamini-Hochberg correction for multiple testing. The reads, reprocessed by TCRdb, yield one row per CDR3 protein sequence and no DNA. These V and J calls rely on TCRdb rather than the paper's analysis. The sample's records list 400,000 to 500,000 distinct CDR3 sequences. Approximately 2.3% of the sample is taken by the ten largest.

A roughly 2.5 ml peripheral blood sample was drawn into PAXgene tubes per donor and stored at -80°C. Without T cell sorting, total RNA was isolated from whole blood using the PAXgene blood miRNA kit on an automated QIAcube. Peripheral blood from monozygotic twin pairs who were concordant or discordant for inflammatory bowel disease underwent deep TCRalpha and TCRbeta repertoire profiling using unique molecular barcoding. For every twin pair, smoking habits were documented, and each individual was categorised as a current, former or never smoker. Results and caveats for the whole study, not just this receptor: Compared with healthy twins, IBD patients had fewer clonotypes in common with other individuals, a difference most pronounced in patients showing signs of disease activity. No single strong signal or clonotype linked to IBD turned up in the results, so the idea that one exists was not supported. Distinction between different T cell subtypes could not be achieved in the analysis. No difference in repertoire similarity was observed between concordant and discordant twins, possibly owing to limited statistical power. Because patients received different immunosuppressive treatments, the repertoires may have picked up extra background noise and variability between individuals. TCRbeta repertoire diversity, by inverse Simpson index, was decreased in IBD patients compared with their healthy co-twins.

In the case of this clonotype: Its antigen remains undetermined.

Sequencing input: blood. The V gene is TRBV20-1 and the J gene is TRBJ1-2. This TCR was sampled from a human donor with ulcerative colitis or Crohn's disease, or a healthy co-twin of an affected twin (not recorded which). The CDR3 region reads CSARDRANTYTF.